This passage covers 24 T cell receptor beta chains from one sample sequenced in a study of control samples from healthy donors and cancer patients. Sequencing used immunoSEQ multiplex PCR; TCRdb keeps in-frame clones, though not all of them. The top ten hold around 6% of the sample, which has about 130,000 clones, around nine tenths seen once. Sequencing input: blood. These TCRs come from a man between 18 and 29 years old in good health.

V and J are TRBV2 and TRBJ2-2; D tentatively fits TRBD1 or TRBD2 (5 bases each). Germline V gene lookup returns CDR1 SNHLY and CDR2 FYNNEI. Trimming removed 7 bases from V and 4 bases from J, with 13 bases in between. CDR3 length: 14 residues. For the CDR3, the DNA is TGTGCCAGCACCAGAGAGGGGTCCACCGGGGAGCTGTTTTTT. As protein: CASTREGSTGELFF.

The chain combines TRBV20-1 with TRBJ2-3; TRBD2 agrees at 8 bases. This CDR3 has 17 amino acids. The V and J ends lost 3 bases and 0 bases, in that order; junction bases with no gene match: 11. Germline values: CDR1 DFQATT, CDR2 SNEGSKA (reference sequence). CDR3 loop: CSASLAGGWKSTDTQYF. The CDR3 nucleotides read TGCAGTGCTAGTCTGGCGGGGGGCTGGAAAAGCACAGATACGCAGTATTTT.

The V and J genes are TRBV7-2 and TRBJ2-3; D is unresolved. The CDR3 length is 13 residues. CDR1 SGHTA and CDR2 FQGNSA come from the germline V gene. Trimming took off 3 bases at V and 2 bases at J, with 6 bases between the two ends. The CDR3 spells CASSFDNTDTQYF. The CDR3, as DNA: TGTGCCAGCAGCTTCGACAACACAGATACGCAGTATTTT.

This rearrangement joins TRBV29-1 to TRBJ2-2, with 7 bases matching TRBD2. With 4 bases clipped from V and 4 bases from J, the junction kept 6 bases outside the gene matches. CDR3 size: 14 residues. The germline V gene encodes CDR1 SQVTM and CDR2 ANQGSEA. The CDR3 here is CSVVGRGLTGELFF. Here the CDR3 DNA reads TGCAGCGTTGTGGGGAGGGGTCTCACCGGGGAGCTGTTTTTT.

The chain has TRBV30 and TRBJ1-1, with D perhaps TRBD1 (6 bases). This CDR3 has 16 residues. Germline V CDR1 and CDR2: GTSNPN, SVGIG (reference sequence). V lost 5 bases, J lost 2 bases, and 21 bases lay in between. CDR3 in amino acids: CAWVSPRLDSNTEAFF. DNA of the CDR3: TGTGCCTGGGTTTCCCCCAGACTGGACAGCAACACTGAAGCTTTCTTT.

The chain recombines TRBV11-3 with TRBJ1-6; 7 bases align to TRBD1. The length of the CDR3 is 14 residues. CDR1 is SGHNT and CDR2 is YENEEA in the germline V gene. V gave up 3 bases and J gave up 6 bases; unmatched junction bases: 2. CDR3 in amino acids: CASSFRDSNSPLHF. DNA of the CDR3: TGTGCCAGCAGCTTTCGGGACAGTAATTCACCCCTCCACTTT. The full variable domain, rest sourced from reference TRBV11-3 and TRBJ1-6, is EAGVVQSPRYKIIEKKQPVAFWCNPISGHNTLYWYLQNLGQGPELLIRYENEEAVDDSQLPKDRFSAERLKGVDSTLKIQPAELGDSAVYLCASSFRDSNSPLHFGNGTRLTVT.

The chain carries TRBV15 and TRBJ1-3, with a weak D call TRBD1 (5 bases). In germline, CDR1 is LNHNV, CDR2 YYDKDF (reference sequence). Trimming left V 0 bases short and J 2 bases short, with 8 bases between. The CDR3 has 15 residues. Written as DNA, the CDR3 is TGTGCCACCAGCAGAGATAAAGGGGCTGGAAACACCATATATTTT. This gives the protein CATSRDKGAGNTIYF. Filled out from reference TRBV15 and TRBJ1-3, the complete variable domain reads DAMVIQNPRYQVTQFGKPVTLSCSQTLNHNVMYWYQQKSSQAPKLLFHYYDKDFNNEADTPDNFQSRRPNTSFCFLDIRSPGLGDTAMYLCATSRDKGAGNTIYFGEGSWLTVV.

This chain uses TRBV9 with TRBJ2-7; D gene unclear. CDR1 is SGDLS, CDR2 YYNGEE, per germline. Trimming pared 0 bases from V and 2 bases from J, leaving 12 bases between. This CDR3 has 15 amino acids. CDR3 loop: CASSVGQTNTYEQYF. CDR3 in DNA: TGTGCCAGCAGCGTAGGGCAGACCAACACCTACGAGCAGTACTTC.

The chain uses TRBV23-1 and TRBJ2-1; 7 nucleotides align to TRBD1. TRBV23-1 is an open reading frame whose function is uncertain. V was clipped by 0 bases and J by 4 bases; unmatched bases: 12. CDR3 length equals 18 residues. The chain's CDR3 is CASSQSWSDRVRYNEQFF. In DNA, the CDR3 is TGCGCCAGCAGTCAATCTTGGAGCGACAGGGTAAGGTACAATGAGCAGTTCTTC.

This chain links TRBV25-1 with TRBJ2-1; D is perhaps TRBD1 (6 bases). Per the germline V gene, CDR1 is MGHDK and CDR2 is SYGVNS. V lost 5 bases and J 2 bases, leaving 13 bases between the germline ends. This CDR3 is built from 15 residues. Written as DNA, the CDR3 is TGTGCCAGCAGTCCCGCCGGACAGACCTACAATGAGCAGTTCTTC. Its protein is CASSPAGQTYNEQFF.

This rearrangement joins TRBV5-4 to TRBJ1-2; D unclear. With 2 bases removed from V and 2 bases from J, the gap between germline ends came to 10 bases. There are 14 residues in the CDR3. CDR1 SGHNT and CDR2 YYREEE come from the germline V gene (reference sequence). The CDR3 spells CASSLAVQNYGYTF. CDR3 in DNA: TGTGCCAGCAGCTTAGCTGTGCAGAACTATGGCTACACCTTC.

The chain joins TRBV28 to TRBJ2-1; weak D call: TRBD2 (5 bases). In germline, CDR1 is MDHEN, CDR2 SYDVKM. The CDR3 totals 15 residues. V dropped 3 bases and J dropped 7 bases, with 16 bases sitting between them. CDR3 sequence: CASSFLRGAENEQFF. CDR3 nucleotides: TGTGCCAGCAGTTTTCTCCGGGGAGCGGAGAATGAGCAGTTCTTC.

V usage is TRBV20-1 and J usage is TRBJ1-5; D call uncertain. V was shortened by 3 bases and J by 4 bases, with 10 bases between the two germline ends. In germline, CDR1 is DFQATT, CDR2 SNEGSKA (reference sequence). CDR3 length equals 13 residues. In nucleotides, the CDR3 is TGCAGTGCTAGTGAGTTTACAAATCAGCCCCAGCATTTT. Amino acids: CSASEFTNQPQHF.

The chain combines TRBV7-7 with TRBJ2-7; D may match TRBD1 or TRBD2 (5 bases each). Germline values: CDR1 SSHAT, CDR2 FNYEAQ (reference sequence). The CDR3 consists of 13 residues. V was cut by 4 bases and J by 6 bases, with 13 bases left in between. The CDR3 sequence is CASSWGIRGEQYF. The DNA of the CDR3 is TGTGCCAGCAGCTGGGGGATTCGTGGCGAGCAGTACTTC.

The chain recombines TRBV5-1 with TRBJ1-2; 8 bases match TRBD1. CDR1 is SGHRS, CDR2 YFSETQ, per germline. There are 15 residues in the CDR3. J was trimmed by 8 bases and V by 2 bases; bases with no gene match: 11. CDR3 nucleotide sequence: TGCGCCAGCAGCTTCTTACAGACAGGGGAGAAGGGCTACACCTTC. It translates to CASSFLQTGEKGYTF.

V is TRBV5-4 and J is TRBJ1-2; no firm D call. The CDR3 runs to 18 residues. Trimming shortened V by 0 bases and J by 5 bases, and 23 bases separated the two germline ends. CDR1 SGHNT and CDR2 YYREEE come from the germline V gene (reference sequence). The CDR3 sequence is CASSLGPPAQISLYGYTF. Here the CDR3 DNA reads TGTGCCAGCAGCTTGGGACCGCCGGCACAAATATCGCTATATGGCTACACCTTC.

The chain couples TRBV6-5 to TRBJ2-7; 10 bases fit TRBD1. The CDR3 spans 15 residues. CDR1 is MNHEY, CDR2 SVGAGI, per germline. The V gene end was trimmed by 5 bases and the J gene end by 2 bases; junction bases not matched to a gene: 6. This chain's CDR3 is CASSPRTGGPYEQYF. Here the CDR3 DNA reads TGTGCCAGCAGTCCACGGACAGGGGGGCCCTACGAGCAGTACTTC.

The chain carries TRBV6-5 and TRBJ2-1, with D possibly matching TRBD1 (5 bases). The germline gives CDR1 MNHEY, CDR2 SVGAGI. This CDR3 has 14 residues. Trimming stripped 6 bases from V and 0 bases from J, with 9 bases between. CDR3 protein: CASRPDSSYNEQFF. The CDR3 coding sequence is TGTGCCAGCAGGCCTGACAGCTCCTACAATGAGCAGTTCTTC.

The CDR3 nucleotides read TGTGCCAGCTCTCTAAACAGGGGTCACGGGGCCTATGGCTACACCTTC. This codes for CASSLNRGHGAYGYTF. The chain links TRBV18 to TRBJ1-2; 7 nucleotides agree with TRBD1. The CDR3 is made up of 16 amino acids. V lost 6 bases to trimming and J lost 4 bases; unmatched junction nucleotides: 14. CDR1 is KGHSH, CDR2 LQKENI, per germline.

Concerning this clone itself: Other DNA variants within this sample encode the same CDR3. The V gene is TRBV15, the J gene TRBJ2-1, with TRBD2 identical over 8 bases. This CDR3 spans 18 amino acids. Looked up from germline, CDR1 is LNHNV and CDR2 is YYDKDF (reference sequence). The V gene end was trimmed by 0 bases and the J gene end by 4 bases; junction bases not matched to a gene: 11. CDR3 protein: CATSRDRGRGASYNEQFF. The CDR3 DNA reads TGTGCCACCAGCAGAGATCGGGGGCGGGGGGCGAGTTACAATGAGCAGTTCTTC.

The V gene is TRBV5-1, the J gene TRBJ1-2, with D unresolved. This CDR3 is built from 13 residues. The germline V gene encodes CDR1 SGHRS and CDR2 YFSETQ. Between the trimmed V and J ends, which lost 2 bases and 7 bases, there was a span of 12 bases. CDR3 sequence reads: CASSFSSGGGYTF. The DNA for the CDR3 is TGCGCCAGCAGCTTCTCATCCGGAGGTGGCTACACCTTC.

The rearrangement links TRBV6-5 to TRBJ1-1; D is unclear. The germline V and J ends were trimmed by 6 bases and 0 bases, with 11 bases remaining between them. From germline, CDR1 is MNHEY and CDR2 SVGAGI. The CDR3 is 14 amino acids. The DNA for the CDR3 is TGTGCCAGCAGAGGATGGGGAATGAACACTGAAGCTTTCTTT. This codes for CASRGWGMNTEAFF.

The chain links TRBV12-3 or TRBV12-4 to TRBJ2-1, with 13 bases aligning to TRBD2. With 6 bases clipped from V and 9 bases from J, the junction kept 2 bases outside the gene matches. The CDR3 is 13 residues long. The CDR3 spells CASSRTSGGEQFF. CDR3 DNA sequence: TGTGCCAGCAGCCGGACTAGCGGGGGTGAGCAGTTCTTC.

This chain's CDR3 is CAWRDRPNEKLFF. CDR3 bases: TGTGCCTGGAGGGACAGGCCCAATGAAAAACTGTTTTTT. The V call is TRBV30, the J call TRBJ1-4; 7 positions agree with TRBD1. Germline CDR1 is GTSNPN and CDR2 is SVGIG (reference sequence). The CDR3 spans 13 residues. The J segment lost 5 bases and the V segment lost 3 bases, leaving 3 bases of the junction unmatched.